This entry features one T cell receptor (beta chain) sequence. This sample was included in a study of blood T cell repertoires in COVID-19. V was trimmed by 6 bases and J by 2 bases, leaving 12 bases between them. Germline CDR1 and CDR2: SGHVS and FQNEAQ. This CDR3 is 14 amino acids long. Sequencing was performed with immunoSEQ multiplex PCR; in TCRdb, only in-frame clones are kept and a portion is missing. The sample lists some 120,000 clones, 80% to 90% seen once, with 19% in the top ten. This rearrangement joins TRBV7-8 to TRBJ2-3, with D perhaps matching TRBD2 (5 bases). The sample taken for sequencing was peripheral blood. The source of this sequence is a human donor with acute or convalescent COVID-19. The donor label of this sample is uncertain. CDR3 sequence reads: CASSPSGATDTQYF. The CDR3 bases are TGTGCCAGCAGTCCCAGCGGAGCCACAGATACGCAGTATTTT. The full variable domain, in which reference TRBV7-8 and TRBJ2-3 provide the parts outside the CDR3, is GAGVSQSPRYKVAKRGQDVALRCDPISGHVSLFWYQQALGQGPEFLTYFQNEAQLDKSGLPSDRFFAERPEGSVSTLKIQRTQQEDSAVYLCASSPSGATDTQYFGPGTRLTVL.